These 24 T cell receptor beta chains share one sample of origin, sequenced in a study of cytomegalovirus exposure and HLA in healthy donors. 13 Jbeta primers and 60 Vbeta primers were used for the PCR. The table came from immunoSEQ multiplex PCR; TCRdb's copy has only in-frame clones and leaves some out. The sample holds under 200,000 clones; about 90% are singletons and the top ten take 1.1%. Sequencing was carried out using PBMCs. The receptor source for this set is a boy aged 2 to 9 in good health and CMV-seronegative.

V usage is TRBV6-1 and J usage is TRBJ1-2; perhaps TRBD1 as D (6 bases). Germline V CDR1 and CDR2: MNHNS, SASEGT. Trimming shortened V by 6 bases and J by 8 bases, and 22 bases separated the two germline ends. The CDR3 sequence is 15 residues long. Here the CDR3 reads CASRPTPTGTRGYTF. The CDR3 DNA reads TGTGCCAGCAGACCTACCCCAACAGGGACCCGGGGCTACACCTTC.

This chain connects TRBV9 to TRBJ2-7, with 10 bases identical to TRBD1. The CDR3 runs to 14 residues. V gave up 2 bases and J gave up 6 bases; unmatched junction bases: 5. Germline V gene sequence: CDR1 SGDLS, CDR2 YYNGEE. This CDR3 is CASSVFGTGAEQYF. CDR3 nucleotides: TGTGCCAGCAGCGTCTTCGGGACAGGGGCCGAGCAGTACTTC. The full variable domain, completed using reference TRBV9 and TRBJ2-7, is DSGVTQTPKHLITATGQRVTLRCSPRSGDLSVYWYQQSLDQGLQFLIQYYNGEERAKGNILERFSAQQFPDLHSELNLSSLELGDSALYFCASSVFGTGAEQYFGPGTRLTVT.

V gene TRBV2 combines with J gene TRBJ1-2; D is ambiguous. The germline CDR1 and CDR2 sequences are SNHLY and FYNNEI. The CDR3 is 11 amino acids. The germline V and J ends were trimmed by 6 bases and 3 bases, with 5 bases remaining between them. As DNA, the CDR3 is TGTGCCAGCAGACCAGACTATGGCTACACCTTC. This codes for CASRPDYGYTF.

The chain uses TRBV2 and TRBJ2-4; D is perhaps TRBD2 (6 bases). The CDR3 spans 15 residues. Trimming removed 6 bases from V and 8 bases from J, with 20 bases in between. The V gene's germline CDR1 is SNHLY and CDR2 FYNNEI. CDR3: CASRPGLHHEDIQYF. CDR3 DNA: TGTGCCAGCAGACCGGGACTCCACCACGAGGACATTCAGTACTTC.

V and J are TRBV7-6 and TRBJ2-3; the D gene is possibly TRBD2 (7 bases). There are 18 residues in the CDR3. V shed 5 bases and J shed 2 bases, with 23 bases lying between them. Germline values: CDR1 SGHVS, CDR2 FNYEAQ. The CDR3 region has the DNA TGTGCCAGCAGCAGACCTGGGGGGCAGCGGGGTCACACAGATACGCAGTATTTT. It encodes CASSRPGGQRGHTDTQYF.

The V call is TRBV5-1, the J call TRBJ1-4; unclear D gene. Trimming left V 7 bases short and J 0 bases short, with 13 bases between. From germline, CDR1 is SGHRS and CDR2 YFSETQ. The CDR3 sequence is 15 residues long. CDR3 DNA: TGCGCCAGCTCAGGAGAGGGTGCAACTAATGAAAAACTGTTTTTT. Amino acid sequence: CASSGEGATNEKLFF.

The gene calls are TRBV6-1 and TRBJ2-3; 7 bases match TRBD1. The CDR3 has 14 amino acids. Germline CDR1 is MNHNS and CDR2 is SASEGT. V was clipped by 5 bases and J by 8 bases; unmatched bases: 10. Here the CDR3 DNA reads TGTGCCAGCAGTCCCACAGGGGTTCCAGGTACGCAGTATTTT. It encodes CASSPTGVPGTQYF.

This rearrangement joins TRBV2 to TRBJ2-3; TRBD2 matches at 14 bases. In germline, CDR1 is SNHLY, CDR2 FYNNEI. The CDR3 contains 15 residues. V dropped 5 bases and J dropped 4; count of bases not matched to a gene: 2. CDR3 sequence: CASSRLAGGPDTQYF. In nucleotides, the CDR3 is TGTGCCAGCAGTCGACTAGCGGGGGGGCCAGATACGCAGTATTTT.

CDR3 amino acids: CASSLSVYNEQFF. CDR3 nucleotide sequence: TGTGCCAGCAGCTTATCCGTCTACAATGAGCAGTTCTTC. This rearrangement joins TRBV7-9 to TRBJ2-1, with D unresolved. V dropped 2 bases and J dropped 3 bases, with 5 bases sitting between them. CDR1 SEHNR and CDR2 FQNEAQ come from the germline V gene (reference sequence). This CDR3 spans 13 amino acids.

CDR3 in amino acids: CAPQRVQETQYF. CDR3 DNA sequence: TGTGCCCCTCAGCGGGTCCAAGAGACCCAGTACTTC. V is TRBV10-3 and J is TRBJ2-5, with TRBD2 as a possible D gene (6 bases). Per germline, CDR1 ENHRY and CDR2 SYGVKD. The CDR3 is 12 residues long. Trimming took off 11 bases at V and 1 base at J, with 11 bases between the two ends.

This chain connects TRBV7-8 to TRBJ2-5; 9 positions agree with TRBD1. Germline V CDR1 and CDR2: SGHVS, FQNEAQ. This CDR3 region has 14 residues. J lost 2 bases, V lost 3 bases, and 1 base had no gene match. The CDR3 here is CASSFGQGQETQYF. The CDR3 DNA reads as TGTGCCAGCAGCTTCGGACAGGGGCAAGAGACCCAGTACTTC.

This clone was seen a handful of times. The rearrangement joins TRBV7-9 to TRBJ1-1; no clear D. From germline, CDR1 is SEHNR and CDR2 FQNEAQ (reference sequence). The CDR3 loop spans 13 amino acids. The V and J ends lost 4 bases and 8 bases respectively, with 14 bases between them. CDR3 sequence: CASSYSTPQEAFF. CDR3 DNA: TGTGCCAGCAGCTATTCGACACCCCAAGAAGCTTTCTTT.

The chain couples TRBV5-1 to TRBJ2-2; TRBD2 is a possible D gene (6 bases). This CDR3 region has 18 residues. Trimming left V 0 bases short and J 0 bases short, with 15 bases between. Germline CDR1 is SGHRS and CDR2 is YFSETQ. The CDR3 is CASSLAGSGAANTGELFF. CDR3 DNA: TGCGCCAGCAGCTTGGCCGGTAGCGGAGCCGCGAACACCGGGGAGCTGTTTTTT.

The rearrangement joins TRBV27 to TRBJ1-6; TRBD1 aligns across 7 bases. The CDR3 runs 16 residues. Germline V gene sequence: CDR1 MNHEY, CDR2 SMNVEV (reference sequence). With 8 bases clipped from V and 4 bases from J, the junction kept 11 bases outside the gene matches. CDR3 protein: CASGTRQGYYNSPLHF. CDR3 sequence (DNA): TGTGCCAGCGGAACAAGACAGGGATATTATAATTCACCCCTCCACTTT.

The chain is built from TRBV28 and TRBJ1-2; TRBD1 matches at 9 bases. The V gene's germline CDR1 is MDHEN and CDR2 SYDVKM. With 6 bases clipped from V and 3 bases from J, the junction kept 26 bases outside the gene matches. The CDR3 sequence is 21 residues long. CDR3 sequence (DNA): TGTGCCAGCAGCCATACTATAGGTATGACAGGGGGTACTATCCCCCACTATGGCTACACCTTC. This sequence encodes CASSHTIGMTGGTIPHYGYTF.

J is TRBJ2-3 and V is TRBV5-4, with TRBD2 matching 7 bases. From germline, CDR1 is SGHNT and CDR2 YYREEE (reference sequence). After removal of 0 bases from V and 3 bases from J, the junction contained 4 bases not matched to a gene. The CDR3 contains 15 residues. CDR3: CASSLAGGRTDTQYF. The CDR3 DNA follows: TGTGCCAGCAGCTTGGCGGGAGGTCGGACAGATACGCAGTATTTT.

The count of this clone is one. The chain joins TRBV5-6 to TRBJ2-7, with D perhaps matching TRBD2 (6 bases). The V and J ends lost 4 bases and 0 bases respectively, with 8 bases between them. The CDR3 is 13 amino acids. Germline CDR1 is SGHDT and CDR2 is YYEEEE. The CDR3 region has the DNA TGTGCCAGCAGCGGCGGGACCTCCTACGAGCAGTACTTC. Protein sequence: CASSGGTSYEQYF. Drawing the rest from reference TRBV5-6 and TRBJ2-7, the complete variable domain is DAGVTQSPTHLIKTRGQQVTLRCSPKSGHDTVSWYQQALGQGPQFIFQYYEEEERQRGNFPDRFSGHQFPNYSSELNVNALLLGDSALYLCASSGGTSYEQYFGPGTRLTVT.

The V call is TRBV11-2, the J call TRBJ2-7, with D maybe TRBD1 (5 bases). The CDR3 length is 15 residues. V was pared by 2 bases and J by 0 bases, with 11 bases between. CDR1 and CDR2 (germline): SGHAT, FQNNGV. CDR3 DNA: TGTGCCAGCAGCTTAACAGGTGTGAGCTCCTACGAGCAGTACTTC. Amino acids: CASSLTGVSSYEQYF.

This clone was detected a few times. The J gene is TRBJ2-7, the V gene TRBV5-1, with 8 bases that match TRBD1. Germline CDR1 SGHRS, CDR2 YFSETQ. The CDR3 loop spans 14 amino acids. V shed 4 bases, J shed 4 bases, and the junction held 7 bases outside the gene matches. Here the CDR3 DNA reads TGCGCCAGCAGCGCAGGGGGCGAACCGTACGAGCAGTACTTC. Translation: CASSAGGEPYEQYF.

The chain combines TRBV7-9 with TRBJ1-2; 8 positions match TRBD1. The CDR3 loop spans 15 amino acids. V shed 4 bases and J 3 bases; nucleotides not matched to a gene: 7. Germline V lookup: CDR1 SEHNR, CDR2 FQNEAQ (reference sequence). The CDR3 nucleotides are TGTGCCAGCAGCTATGGACAGGGACCCTACTATGGCTACACCTTC. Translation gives CASSYGQGPYYGYTF.

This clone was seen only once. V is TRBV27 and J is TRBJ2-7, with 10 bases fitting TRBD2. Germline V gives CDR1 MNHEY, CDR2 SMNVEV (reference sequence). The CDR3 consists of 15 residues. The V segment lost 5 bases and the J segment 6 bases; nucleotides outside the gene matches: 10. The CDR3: CASSPIAAGGLEQYF. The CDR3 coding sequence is TGTGCCAGCAGTCCTATTGCAGCGGGAGGGCTCGAGCAGTACTTC.

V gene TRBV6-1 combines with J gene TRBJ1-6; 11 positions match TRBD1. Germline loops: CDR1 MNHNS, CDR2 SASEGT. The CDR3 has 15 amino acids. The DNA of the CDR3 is TGTGCGACTGGAGACCGGGACAGGGGGTTTGCATCCCTCCACTTT. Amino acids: CATGDRDRGFASLHF.

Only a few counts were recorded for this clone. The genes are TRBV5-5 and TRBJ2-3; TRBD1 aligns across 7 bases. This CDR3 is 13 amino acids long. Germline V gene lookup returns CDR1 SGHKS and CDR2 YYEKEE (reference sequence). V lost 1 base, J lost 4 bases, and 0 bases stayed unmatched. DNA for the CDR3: TGTGCCAGCAGCTTGAGGGGGCCAGATACGCAGTATTTT. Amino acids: CASSLRGPDTQYF. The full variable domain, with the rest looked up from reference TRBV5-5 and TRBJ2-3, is DAGVTQSPTHLIKTRGQQVTLRCSPISGHKSVSWYQQVLGQGPQFIFQYYEKEERGRGNFPDRFSARQFPNYSSELNVNALLLGDSALYLCASSLRGPDTQYFGPGTRLTVL.

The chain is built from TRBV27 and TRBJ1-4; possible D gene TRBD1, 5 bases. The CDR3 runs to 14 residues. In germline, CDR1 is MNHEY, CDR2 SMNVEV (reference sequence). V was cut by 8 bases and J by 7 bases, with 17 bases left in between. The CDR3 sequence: CASASAGTGEKLFF. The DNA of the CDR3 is TGTGCCAGCGCATCTGCAGGGACTGGTGAAAAACTGTTTTTT.